Presented here are 7 T cell receptor beta chains from one specimen sequenced in a study of low-dose radiotherapy and immunotherapy resistance in tumors. Alpha- and beta-chain coverage of first-strand cDNA came from TRAV- and TRBV-specific primers. With a constant-region primer and a V-primer adapter, TCRs were subjected to 20 PCR cycles of amplification. In TCRdb, the reads were re-called with MiXCR into one record per CDR3 protein. The repertoire includes under 95,000 distinct CDR3 sequences, around 17% of them detected once, and roughly 1.4% sits in the top ten. Time point: after trial treatment. Specified treatment: LDRT plus nivolumab, ipilimumab, low-dose cyclophosphamide and aspirin (RACIN trial). This sample comprised PBMCs, obtained after low-dose radiotherapy plus immunotherapy. The receptors shown here come from a male donor with prostate cancer.

Note on this clonotype: The limits of the CDR3 on the DNA are not certain, so only TCRdb's listed CDR3 is given. This chain joins TRBV5-1 and TRBJ1-4; the table names TRBD1, a call not compared with the DNA. Inclusive of both ends, the CDR3 amounts to 14 amino acids. Per the germline V gene, CDR1 is SGHRS and CDR2 is YFSETQ. This CDR3 reads CASSLDSNEKLFFF.

This clonotype was counted at least ten times. The rearrangement uses TRBV19 and TRBJ1-5; a weak D match, TRBD1 (6 bases). The CDR3 extends over 14 amino acids. Germline CDR1 is LNHDA and CDR2 is SQIVND (reference sequence). V dropped 4 bases and J dropped 5 bases, with 12 bases sitting between them. The CDR3 nucleotides read TGTGCCAGTAGTAGAGACAGGTCCGATCAGCCCCAGCATTTT. Amino acids: CASSRDRSDQPQHF.

This clonotype has a count of ten or more. The chain is built from TRBV20-1 and TRBJ2-1; TRBD2 might be the D (6 bases). CDR1 is DFQATT and CDR2 is SNEGSKA in the germline V gene (reference sequence). This CDR3 comprises 14 residues. Trimming pared 5 bases from V and 8 bases from J, leaving 19 bases between. CDR3 DNA sequence: TGCAGTGCTCCCTCACCAACGGGGACTCATGAGCAGTTCTTC. This translates into CSAPSPTGTHEQFF.

This clonotype was recorded at least ten times. The chain has TRBV4-3 and TRBJ1-5; D unresolved. This CDR3 has 15 amino acids. Germline lookup yields CDR1 LGHNA and CDR2 YSLEER. Trimming stripped 4 bases from V and 1 base from J, with 11 bases between. The CDR3 region has the DNA TGCGCCAGCAGCCCCAACCTGGGGAGCAATCAGCCCCAGCATTTT. Its protein product is CASSPNLGSNQPQHF.

The sample holds many counts of this clonotype. V is TRBV7-2 and J is TRBJ2-4; D gene ambiguous. Germline V gene lookup returns CDR1 SGHTA and CDR2 FQGNSA. The CDR3 has 16 residues. Trimming left V 0 bases short and J 1 base short, with 10 bases between. The CDR3 spells CASSLATEIAKNIQYF. The DNA of the CDR3 is TGTGCCAGCAGCTTAGCTACCGAGATCGCCAAAAACATTCAGTACTTC.

CDR3 protein: CATSRRGQGKETQYF. DNA of the CDR3: TGTGCCACCAGCAGACGGGGACAGGGGAAAGAGACCCAGTACTTC. The chain combines TRBV15 with TRBJ2-5, with 10 bases identical to TRBD1. The ends lost 2 bases at V and 3 bases at J; junction bases unmatched: 3. Germline lookup yields CDR1 LNHNV and CDR2 YYDKDF (reference sequence). This CDR3 spans 15 amino acids. Full variable domain (rest looked up from reference TRBV15 and TRBJ2-5): DAMVIQNPRYQVTQFGKPVTLSCSQTLNHNVMYWYQQKSSQAPKLLFHYYDKDFNNEADTPDNFQSRRPNTSFCFLDIRSPGLGDTAMYLCATSRRGQGKETQYFGPGTRLLVL.

This clonotype was detected ten times or more. The chain is built from TRBV5-1 and TRBJ2-3, with a possible D match to TRBD1 (6 bases). V lost 2 bases to trimming and J lost 1 base, with 14 bases between them. The CDR3 is made up of 16 amino acids. CDR1 SGHRS and CDR2 YFSETQ come from the germline V gene. The CDR3 region has the DNA TGCGCCAGCAGCTTCGGTATGGGACACGGCACAGATACGCAGTATTTT. Protein: CASSFGMGHGTDTQYF.